This TCR beta chain stems from a study of control samples from healthy donors and cancer patients. The CDR3 sequence is 14 residues long. V lost 5 bases and J 2 bases, leaving 10 bases between the germline ends. CDR1 and CDR2 (germline): SGHTA, FQGTGA. The table came from immunoSEQ multiplex PCR; TCRdb's copy has only in-frame clones and leaves some out. The top ten hold around 2% of the sample, which has around 180,000 clones, around 92% seen once. V is TRBV7-3 and J is TRBJ2-1; a weak D match, TRBD1 (5 bases). The specimen was blood. This receptor was obtained from a woman aged 40 to 50 in good health. CDR3 region: CASSGQAPYNEQFF. DNA of the CDR3: TGTGCCAGCAGCGGACAAGCGCCCTACAATGAGCAGTTCTTC.